This passage covers 28 T cell receptor beta chains from one sample sequenced in a study of T cell changes during pregnancy in multiple sclerosis. TCRdb's table, derived via immunoSEQ multiplex PCR, lists solely in-frame clones and lacks some. The table records about 100,000 clones, approximately 90% of them present only once. Here the sequenced sample was peripheral blood, taken in the second trimester of pregnancy. The receptors were sampled from a female donor with multiple sclerosis, enrolled in a pregnancy study.

V is TRBV9 and J is TRBJ1-6; D is possibly TRBD1 (6 bases). With 7 bases removed from V and 6 bases from J, the gap between germline ends came to 20 bases. Germline assignment: CDR1 SGDLS and CDR2 YYNGEE. The CDR3 is 16 amino acids. The CDR3 nucleotides are TGTGCCAGCGCTACATCAGGTCCAGGGGTTAATTCACCCCTCCACTTT. Translation gives CASATSGPGVNSPLHF.

This chain connects TRBV6-6 to TRBJ1-5, with D possibly TRBD1 on 6 matching bases. Germline V CDR1 and CDR2: MNHNY, SVGAGI (reference sequence). V lost 7 bases and J lost 7, with 14 bases in between. The CDR3 runs to 13 residues. The CDR3 loop is CASISGEGQPQHF. CDR3 DNA: TGTGCCAGCATTTCAGGGGAAGGGCAGCCCCAGCATTTT.

V gene TRBV5-1 combines with J gene TRBJ2-1, with 9 bases lining up with TRBD1. This CDR3 region has 14 residues. The V segment lost 2 bases and the J segment 9 bases; nucleotides outside the gene matches: 6. Germline-derived CDR1 and CDR2 are SGHRS and YFSETQ. This chain's CDR3 is CASSLGTGIGEQFF. The CDR3 coding sequence is TGCGCCAGCAGCTTAGGGACAGGGATCGGTGAGCAGTTCTTC.

V and J are TRBV28 and TRBJ1-1; D is possibly TRBD1 (5 bases). Trimming took off 2 bases at V and 1 base at J, with 8 bases between the two ends. This CDR3 region has 14 residues. Per the germline V gene, CDR1 is MDHEN and CDR2 is SYDVKM. CDR3 nucleotides: TGTGCCAGCAGTTTACCCGGGGGGAACACTGAAGCTTTCTTT. This translates into CASSLPGGNTEAFF. The full variable domain, with the rest looked up from reference TRBV28 and TRBJ1-1, is DVKVTQSSRYLVKRTGEKVFLECVQDMDHENMFWYRQDPGLGLRLIYFSYDVKMKEKGDIPEGYSVSREKKERFSLILESASTNQTSMYLCASSLPGGNTEAFFGQGTRLTVV.

This chain connects TRBV28 to TRBJ2-7, with a tentative D call TRBD2 (5 bases). The V end was cut by 2 bases, the J end by 1 base, with 9 bases between. Germline-derived CDR1 and CDR2 are MDHEN and SYDVKM. CDR3 length equals 14 residues. CDR3 nucleotide sequence: TGTGCCAGCAGTTTAGGCGGGCGTTCCTACGAGCAGTACTTC. Amino acid sequence: CASSLGGRSYEQYF. The full variable domain, with the rest looked up from reference TRBV28 and TRBJ2-7, is DVKVTQSSRYLVKRTGEKVFLECVQDMDHENMFWYRQDPGLGLRLIYFSYDVKMKEKGDIPEGYSVSREKKERFSLILESASTNQTSMYLCASSLGGRSYEQYFGPGTRLTVT.

A single count supports this clone. One junction end disagrees with the germline gene, perhaps due to a read error. This chain joins TRBV5-1 and TRBJ2-5; 10 bases line up with TRBD1. The germline V gene encodes CDR1 SGHRS and CDR2 YFSETQ. This CDR3 is built from 13 residues. CDR3 sequence (DNA): TGCGCCAGTGGGACAGGGGACCAGGAGACCCAGTACTTC. Amino acid sequence: CASGTGDQETQYF.

The chain uses TRBV6-5 and TRBJ1-5; D perhaps matches TRBD1 (5 bases). Germline V gene sequence: CDR1 MNHEY, CDR2 SVGAGI. V lost 6 bases, J lost 1 base, and 13 bases lay in between. The CDR3 runs 15 residues. As DNA, the CDR3 is TGTGCCAGCAGCCTAGACGGGGGAAGCAATCAGCCCCAGCATTTT. This translates into CASSLDGGSNQPQHF.

The chain links TRBV6-5 to TRBJ1-5; maybe TRBD1 (5 bases). CDR3 size: 16 residues. V was pared by 4 bases and J by 0 bases, with 13 bases between. Germline V gene sequence: CDR1 MNHEY, CDR2 SVGAGI. The CDR3 DNA follows: TGTGCCAGCAGTTCCTTCAGGGCACCTAGCAATCAGCCCCAGCATTTT. It is translated as CASSSFRAPSNQPQHF.

The chain is built from TRBV4-1 and TRBJ2-7; D is possibly TRBD1 (6 bases). This CDR3 is built from 15 residues. V shed 4 bases and J shed 5 bases, with 18 bases lying between them. The germline V gene encodes CDR1 MGHRA and CDR2 YSYEKL. CDR3 nucleotides: TGCGCCAGCAGCCTACTCCCGGACAGTACCCACGAGCAGTACTTC. Amino acids: CASSLLPDSTHEQYF.

This sequence joins TRBV7-6 and TRBJ1-2; maybe TRBD1 (6 bases). Trimming took 5 bases from V and 3 from J, leaving 16 bases between them. Germline V gives CDR1 SGHVS, CDR2 FNYEAQ. There are 15 residues in the CDR3. The CDR3 here is CASSPRTRQDYGYTF. The CDR3 coding sequence is TGTGCCAGCAGCCCTAGAACAAGACAGGACTATGGCTACACCTTC.

In its sample, this clone was seen a few times. This chain joins TRBV5-1 and TRBJ2-3, with unresolved D. V lost 3 bases to trimming and J lost 4 bases, with 9 bases between them. Per germline, CDR1 SGHRS and CDR2 YFSETQ. The CDR3 runs to 13 residues. CDR3 region: CASSSTMADTQYF. CDR3 sequence (DNA): TGCGCCAGCAGCTCGACAATGGCAGATACGCAGTATTTT. Together with reference TRBV5-1 and TRBJ2-3, the CDR3 gives the full variable domain: KAGVTQTPRYLIKTRGQQVTLSCSPISGHRSVSWYQQTPGQGLQFLFEYFSETQRNKGNFPGRFSGRQFSNSRSEMNVSTLELGDSALYLCASSSTMADTQYFGPGTRLTVL.

The chain is built from TRBV12-2 and TRBJ1-2; the table's D call TRBD1 went unverified against the DNA. TRBV12-2 is a documented pseudogene. The CDR3 extends over 14 amino acids. The CDR3 region is CASRLAPRDSGYTF. The CDR3 DNA reads TGTGCAAGTCGCTTAGCACCAAGGGACAGCGGCTACACCTTC.

The chain is built from TRBV2 and TRBJ2-1; possibly TRBD2 for D (7 bases). The V end lost 6 bases, the J end lost 4 bases, and 13 bases lay between the germline ends. This CDR3 has 14 residues. The germline V gene encodes CDR1 SNHLY and CDR2 FYNNEI. The CDR3, as DNA: TGTGCCAGCAGGGGGGGGACAACATACAATGAGCAGTTCTTC. Translated, it gives CASRGGTTYNEQFF.

The CDR3 bases are TGTGCCTGGAGTGTACAGGGGAATGGCTACACCTTC. Its protein product is CAWSVQGNGYTF. The gene calls are TRBV30 and TRBJ1-2, with 7 bases identical to TRBD1. The CDR3 is made up of 12 amino acids. Germline V gives CDR1 GTSNPN, CDR2 SVGIG (reference sequence). Trimming removed 0 bases from V and 6 bases from J; junction bases left unmatched: 1.

The chain links TRBV5-6 to TRBJ2-1, with a possible D match to TRBD2 (5 bases). Germline V gives CDR1 SGHDT, CDR2 YYEEEE. The CDR3 covers 14 residues. The V end lost 4 bases, the J end lost 8 bases, and 16 bases lay between the germline ends. DNA for the CDR3: TGTGCCAGCAGCCGAGGACTGACACCAGATGAGCAGTTCTTC. Its protein is CASSRGLTPDEQFF.

This clone was seen a few times. The chain joins TRBV6-6 to TRBJ1-5; 7 positions match TRBD1. Trimming removed 2 bases from V and 5 bases from J; junction bases left unmatched: 0. From germline, CDR1 is MNHNY and CDR2 SVGAGI (reference sequence). The CDR3 runs 13 residues. The CDR3 region has the DNA TGTGCCAGCAGTTACCAGGGGGATCAGCCCCAGCATTTT. Its translation is CASSYQGDQPQHF.

The chain has TRBV2 and TRBJ2-3, with a tentative D call TRBD2 (7 bases). The germline gives CDR1 SNHLY, CDR2 FYNNEI. The CDR3 extends over 16 amino acids. Trimming left V 7 bases short and J 1 base short, with 18 bases between. The CDR3 region has the DNA TGTGCCAGCACGGGGTTGGGGGGGCGAGGCACAGATACGCAGTATTTT. This codes for CASTGLGGRGTDTQYF.

The chain carries TRBV6-6 and TRBJ2-3; D is undetermined. CDR3 size: 14 residues. V was cut by 2 bases and J by 8 bases, with 14 bases left in between. Germline V gene data show CDR1 as MNHNY and CDR2 as SVGAGI (reference sequence). The CDR3 nucleotides are TGTGCCAGCAGTTACGGGCAGAACTCAGTTACGCAGTATTTT. This translates into CASSYGQNSVTQYF.

The gene calls are TRBV18 and TRBJ2-7; 8 nucleotides line up with TRBD2. V shed 2 bases, J shed 5 bases, and the junction held 8 bases outside the gene matches. Germline V lookup: CDR1 KGHSH, CDR2 LQKENI. The CDR3 extends over 15 amino acids. The CDR3 bases are TGTGCCAGCTCACCATCGGTCGCGGGGGGCGACGAGCAGTACTTC. Translated: CASSPSVAGGDEQYF.

The CDR3: CASTREGSAGNTIYF. The CDR3 DNA reads as TGTGCCAGCACTCGGGAGGGCTCGGCTGGAAACACCATATATTTT. This chain uses TRBV6-6 with TRBJ1-3; D gene ambiguous. Germline V gene sequence: CDR1 MNHNY, CDR2 SVGAGI (reference sequence). V shed 7 bases and J shed 2 bases, with 15 bases lying between them. The CDR3 runs to 15 residues.

The CDR3 loop reads CASSGPRREQYF. The CDR3 nucleotides read TGTGCCAGCAGTGGGCCAAGGCGAGAGCAGTACTTC. This rearrangement joins TRBV6-5 to TRBJ2-5; no clear D gene. The V end was cut by 5 bases, the J end by 11 bases, with 15 bases between. Germline CDR1 MNHEY, CDR2 SVGAGI. The CDR3 loop spans 12 amino acids.

The V gene is TRBV5-1, the J gene TRBJ2-2; tentatively, D is TRBD1 (5 bases). Looked up from germline, CDR1 is SGHRS and CDR2 is YFSETQ. The CDR3 loop spans 17 amino acids. V lost 4 bases and J 6 bases, leaving 22 bases between the germline ends. As DNA, the CDR3 is TGCGCCAGCAGCCTAAGGGGCACCATTGGCACCGCCGGGGAGCTGTTTTTT. This gives the protein CASSLRGTIGTAGELFF.

The gene calls are TRBV25-1 and TRBJ2-5, with TRBD2 as a possible D gene (7 bases). V gave up 3 bases and J gave up 4 bases, with 21 bases separating them. The CDR3 is 17 residues long. Germline CDR1 and CDR2: MGHDK and SYGVNS. The CDR3 nucleotides read TGTGCCAGCAGTGAGGGGGGTTGGGGGGGCCGGGGAGAGACCCAGTACTTC. It codes for CASSEGGWGGRGETQYF.

The chain couples TRBV5-1 to TRBJ1-1; 8 bases agree with TRBD1. The CDR3 has 14 residues. Trimming took 0 bases from V and 5 from J; bases not matched to a gene: 3. From germline, CDR1 is SGHRS and CDR2 YFSETQ. As DNA, the CDR3 is TGCGCCAGCAGCTTGGGGACAGGGAGGACTGAAGCTTTCTTT. Its protein is CASSLGTGRTEAFF.

This chain links TRBV6-5 with TRBJ1-4, with no clear D. Trimming took 0 bases from V and 8 from J, leaving 7 bases between them. The CDR3 has 13 residues. Germline CDR1 reads MNHEY; CDR2 reads SVGAGI. The CDR3 DNA reads as TGTGCCAGCAGTTACTCAACCCAGGAAAAACTGTTTTTT. It encodes CASSYSTQEKLFF.

The rearrangement joins TRBV30 to TRBJ1-1; perhaps TRBD1 as D (6 bases). This CDR3 is built from 13 residues. Trimming shortened V by 7 bases and J by 6 bases, and 18 bases separated the two germline ends. Germline CDR1 and CDR2: GTSNPN and SVGIG (reference sequence). This chain's CDR3 is CALSGGGGAEAFF. The CDR3 DNA sequence: TGTGCCTTGTCGGGAGGAGGGGGTGCTGAAGCTTTCTTT.

This chain links TRBV30 with TRBJ1-6; 8 bases fit TRBD1. Trimming took 3 bases from V and 6 from J; bases not matched to a gene: 4. Germline V lookup: CDR1 GTSNPN, CDR2 SVGIG (reference sequence). CDR3 size: 14 residues. The CDR3 protein is CAWRADRGNSPLHF. Here the CDR3 DNA reads TGTGCCTGGAGGGCCGACAGGGGTAATTCACCCCTCCACTTT.

This chain joins TRBV19 and TRBJ1-2; D may be TRBD1 (5 bases). Germline V gene lookup returns CDR1 LNHDA and CDR2 SQIVND (reference sequence). V dropped 7 bases and J dropped 4 bases, with 10 bases sitting between them. The CDR3 covers 12 residues. The CDR3 DNA sequence: TGTGCCAGTATGCAGGGCGCCTATGGCTACACCTTC. It is translated as CASMQGAYGYTF.